These 24 T cell receptor beta chains were sequenced from one sample in a study of beta chain features in type 1 diabetes. Study-wide results and caveats: TCRB CDR3 length was moderately but significantly reduced in all four CD4+ subsets of Type 1 diabetes patients.

Their antigens remain unidentified. Since all of the isolated RNA was reverse transcribed, expressed TCRB transcripts were what got sequenced. Sequencing used immunoSEQ multiplex PCR; TCRdb keeps in-frame clones, though not all of them. The sample shows about 650,000 clones, 12% of them seen only once. The sequencing input was naive CD4+ T cells from blood. The receptors here all came from a young man with type 1 diabetes.

In this sample, this clone turned up a few times. The genes are TRBV5-1 and TRBJ2-1; TRBD1 or TRBD2 may be the D gene (5 bases each). Germline V gene data show CDR1 as SGHRS and CDR2 as YFSETQ. The V end was cut by 4 bases, the J end by 5 bases, with 13 bases between. The CDR3 is 14 residues long. CDR3 bases: TGCGCCAGCAGCGGGGGATCCGCTGACAATGAGCAGTTCTTC. Its translation: CASSGGSADNEQFF.

The chain combines TRBV5-4 with TRBJ2-5; TRBD2 aligns across 10 bases. With V trimmed by 2 bases and J by 2 bases, 6 bases remained unmatched. Germline CDR1 SGHNT, CDR2 YYREEE (reference sequence). The CDR3 is made up of 16 amino acids. CDR3 sequence reads: CASSFPSGGKQETQYF. The CDR3 DNA reads TGTGCCAGCAGCTTCCCTAGCGGGGGAAAACAAGAGACCCAGTACTTC.

The chain links TRBV29-1 to TRBJ1-4; D unresolved. CDR3 length: 15 residues. Between the trimmed V and J ends, which lost 6 bases and 5 bases, there was a span of 19 bases. Germline V gene sequence: CDR1 SQVTM, CDR2 ANQGSEA. CDR3 amino acids: CSVLDVGGLNEKLFF. Written as DNA, the CDR3 is TGCAGCGTCCTGGACGTCGGAGGCCTAAATGAAAAACTGTTTTTT.

The chain couples TRBV2 to TRBJ2-7; TRBD1 might be the D (6 bases). Germline lookup yields CDR1 SNHLY and CDR2 FYNNEI. Trimming removed 4 bases from V and 5 bases from J, with 18 bases in between. There are 15 residues in the CDR3. CDR3: CASSVQGTLLDEQYF. The CDR3 nucleotides read TGTGCCAGCAGTGTACAGGGTACCCTCTTGGACGAGCAGTACTTC.

This chain connects TRBV5-4 to TRBJ1-2; D is perhaps TRBD1 (5 bases). Trimming took off 4 bases at V and 3 bases at J, with 13 bases between the two ends. The CDR3 extends over 14 amino acids. Per germline, CDR1 SGHNT and CDR2 YYREEE (reference sequence). The chain's CDR3 is CASSLVGQDYGYTF. CDR3 bases: TGTGCCAGCAGCCTGGTGGGGCAGGACTATGGCTACACCTTC.

J is TRBJ1-2 and V is TRBV4-2; TRBD1 matches 10 bases. J was trimmed by 4 bases and V by 0 bases; bases with no gene match: 8. The CDR3 contains 17 residues. Per germline, CDR1 LGHNA and CDR2 YNFKEQ. This CDR3 is CASSQDGTGVTFYGYTF. In DNA form, the CDR3 reads TGTGCCAGCAGCCAAGATGGGACAGGGGTTACATTCTATGGCTACACCTTC.

The V and J genes are TRBV7-2 and TRBJ2-7; a weak D match, TRBD1 (6 bases). The CDR3 sequence is 15 residues long. Trimming shortened V by 5 bases and J by 7 bases, and 21 bases separated the two germline ends. Germline lookup yields CDR1 SGHTA and CDR2 FQGNSA. The DNA for the CDR3 is TGTGCCAGCAGCGTGACAGGTCTTCAAGCCGGGGAGCAGTACTTC. Amino acid sequence: CASSVTGLQAGEQYF.

Only a few counts were recorded for this clone. The CDR3 sequence: CASSYSDSPWEPQYF. The CDR3 DNA sequence: TGTGCCAGCAGTTACTCGGACAGTCCCTGGGAGCCCCAGTACTTC. V usage is TRBV6-6 and J usage is TRBJ2-5, with D perhaps TRBD1 (6 bases). Germline CDR1 reads MNHNY; CDR2 reads SVGAGI (reference sequence). The CDR3 is made up of 15 amino acids. Between the trimmed V and J ends, which lost 0 bases and 9 bases, there was a span of 17 bases.

The V call is TRBV7-9, the J call TRBJ2-7; possibly TRBD2 for D (6 bases). The length of the CDR3 is 14 residues. The V end lost 5 bases, the J end lost 4 bases, and 15 bases lay between the germline ends. The germline gives CDR1 SEHNR, CDR2 FQNEAQ (reference sequence). Written as DNA, the CDR3 is TGTGCCAGCAGCCCGGGGACTTTCCCTTACGAGCAGTACTTC. Translated: CASSPGTFPYEQYF.

This clone was found a few times. The junction departs from the called germline gene at one end, perhaps through a read error. The chain uses TRBV6-5 and TRBJ1-1; D possibly corresponds to TRBD1 (5 bases). Per germline, CDR1 MNHEY and CDR2 SVGAGI. This CDR3 is 12 amino acids long. The CDR3 nucleotides are TGTGCCAGCAGTTACGGGACGGGGGAACGAATCTTT. It specifies CASSYGTGERIF.

The genes are TRBV11-2 and TRBJ2-3; 11 nucleotides align to TRBD2. This CDR3 is built from 16 residues. The V gene's germline CDR1 is SGHAT and CDR2 FQNNGV. The J segment lost 0 bases and the V segment lost 11 bases, leaving 10 bases of the junction unmatched. CDR3 nucleotide sequence: TGTGCCTCCTCAGGTCTAGCGGGGGGTAGCACAGATACGCAGTATTTT. Its protein is CASSGLAGGSTDTQYF.

The sample holds a few counts of this clone. The chain recombines TRBV6-5 with TRBJ1-1; D gene uncertain. Trimming left V 7 bases short and J 1 base short, with 13 bases between. Per germline, CDR1 MNHEY and CDR2 SVGAGI. This CDR3 spans 14 amino acids. Here the CDR3 reads CASNPIRWNTEAFF. CDR3 DNA sequence: TGTGCCAGCAACCCGATCCGTTGGAACACTGAAGCTTTCTTT.

The genes are TRBV30 and TRBJ2-5, with D maybe TRBD1 (5 bases). The germline CDR1 and CDR2 sequences are GTSNPN and SVGIG (reference sequence). Deletions cut 5 bases from V and 5 bases from J, with 12 bases between. CDR3 length: 12 amino acids. The CDR3 loop is CAWARAEETQYF. In DNA, the CDR3 is TGTGCCTGGGCCAGGGCGGAGGAGACCCAGTACTTC.

This clone was counted only a few times. V and J are TRBV18 and TRBJ2-2; possible D gene TRBD1, 5 bases. This CDR3 has 16 residues. Germline V gene sequence: CDR1 KGHSH, CDR2 LQKENI. The V end was cut by 6 bases, the J end by 7 bases, with 21 bases between. The CDR3 region has the DNA TGTGCCAGCTCGAGGCGTGACAGAAATCTAAACGGGGAGCTGTTTTTT. Protein: CASSRRDRNLNGELFF. The variable domain in full, with the rest retrieved from reference TRBV18 and TRBJ2-2, is NAGVMQNPRHLVRRRGQEARLRCSPMKGHSHVYWYRQLPEEGLKFMVYLQKENIIDESGMPKERFSAEFPKEGPSILRIQQVVRGDSAAYFCASSRRDRNLNGELFFGEGSRLTVL.

This clone was seen a handful of times. V and J are TRBV6-9 and TRBJ1-1; the D gene is possibly TRBD1 (6 bases). This CDR3 has 13 residues. Trimming removed 7 bases from V and 5 bases from J, with 14 bases in between. Germline-derived CDR1 and CDR2 are MNHGY and SVAAGI. CDR3 DNA sequence: TGTGCCAGCAAATTAGAGGGGGGGACTGAAGCTTTCTTT. Its protein is CASKLEGGTEAFF.

The genes are TRBV10-3 and TRBJ1-5; D call uncertain. Trimming pared 3 bases from V and 6 bases from J, leaving 9 bases between. The CDR3 has 13 residues. CDR1 and CDR2 (germline): ENHRY, SYGVKD. CDR3 bases: TGTGCCATCAGTGAAAGGGATGGTCAGCCCCAGCATTTT. It specifies CAISERDGQPQHF.

This clone occurred a few times. The gene calls are TRBV14 and TRBJ1-1; a possible D gene is TRBD1 (5 bases). Germline V lookup: CDR1 SGHDN, CDR2 FVKESK. This CDR3 has 13 residues. V gave up 4 bases and J gave up 3 bases, with 9 bases separating them. Written as DNA, the CDR3 is TGTGCCAGCAGCCGCCCGGGGGACACTGAAGCTTTCTTT. Translation: CASSRPGDTEAFF.

This clone was found a few times. This rearrangement joins TRBV19 to TRBJ2-2; D possibly matches TRBD1 or TRBD2 (6 bases each). The CDR3 has 15 residues. The V gene lost 5 bases and the J gene lost 0 bases, with 10 bases spanning the gap. Per the germline V gene, CDR1 is LNHDA and CDR2 is SQIVND (reference sequence). CDR3 sequence: CASSRGTSNTGELFF. CDR3 nucleotide sequence: TGTGCCAGTAGTCGCGGGACATCGAACACCGGGGAGCTGTTTTTT.

This chain connects TRBV7-2 to TRBJ1-2; 7 nucleotides match TRBD1. The junction had 5 bases not matched to a gene; V was cut back by 5 bases and J by 8 bases. The germline V gene encodes CDR1 SGHTA and CDR2 FQGNSA. CDR3 length: 12 residues. DNA for the CDR3: TGTGCCAGCAGCCCGGGGGACAGCGGCTACACCTTC. Translated: CASSPGDSGYTF.

This clone appeared a few times. This sequence joins TRBV7-2 and TRBJ2-5, with 13 bases that match TRBD2. Trimming cost V 3 bases and J 7 bases; bases outside gene matches: 5. This CDR3 spans 15 amino acids. The germline V gene encodes CDR1 SGHTA and CDR2 FQGNSA. DNA of the CDR3: TGTGCCAGCAGCTTGGGACTAGCGGGGACGGGGACCCAGTACTTC. Translated, it gives CASSLGLAGTGTQYF.

This sequence joins TRBV19 and TRBJ2-7, with D possibly called TRBD1 or TRBD2 (5 bases each). Trimming removed 1 base at V and 3 bases at J, with 25 bases between. The CDR3 covers 19 residues. Germline values: CDR1 LNHDA, CDR2 SQIVND (reference sequence). CDR3 protein: CASSIVGPGTGGRHYEQYF. The CDR3 DNA is TGTGCCAGTAGTATAGTTGGCCCCGGAACAGGCGGGCGTCACTACGAGCAGTACTTC.

V and J are TRBV7-9 and TRBJ2-7, with 10 bases matching TRBD1. Germline CDR1 and CDR2: SEHNR and FQNEAQ (reference sequence). J gave up 2 bases and V 6 bases, and 13 bases lay outside the gene matches. The CDR3 extends over 17 amino acids. The CDR3 loop reads CASSSHSRDRGPYEQYF. CDR3 DNA: TGTGCCAGCAGTTCCCATTCCCGGGACAGGGGCCCCTACGAGCAGTACTTC.

This clone occurred a few times. The chain has TRBV30 and TRBJ1-5; D gene unclear. The V gene lost 3 bases and the J gene lost 2 bases, with 8 bases spanning the gap. The CDR3 totals 13 residues. Per the germline V gene, CDR1 is GTSNPN and CDR2 is SVGIG (reference sequence). The DNA for the CDR3 is TGTGCCTGGAGAACCGGGGGCAATCAGCCCCAGCATTTT. Amino acid sequence: CAWRTGGNQPQHF.

The table lists this clone with a few counts. The rearrangement uses TRBV7-9 and TRBJ2-7; 10 nucleotides agree with TRBD1. The CDR3 consists of 15 residues. Germline V gene lookup returns CDR1 SEHNR and CDR2 FQNEAQ (reference sequence). J was trimmed by 5 bases and V by 1 base; bases with no gene match: 5. The CDR3 reads CASSLGWDRGHEQYF. CDR3 DNA sequence: TGTGCCAGCAGCTTAGGCTGGGACAGGGGCCACGAGCAGTACTTC.